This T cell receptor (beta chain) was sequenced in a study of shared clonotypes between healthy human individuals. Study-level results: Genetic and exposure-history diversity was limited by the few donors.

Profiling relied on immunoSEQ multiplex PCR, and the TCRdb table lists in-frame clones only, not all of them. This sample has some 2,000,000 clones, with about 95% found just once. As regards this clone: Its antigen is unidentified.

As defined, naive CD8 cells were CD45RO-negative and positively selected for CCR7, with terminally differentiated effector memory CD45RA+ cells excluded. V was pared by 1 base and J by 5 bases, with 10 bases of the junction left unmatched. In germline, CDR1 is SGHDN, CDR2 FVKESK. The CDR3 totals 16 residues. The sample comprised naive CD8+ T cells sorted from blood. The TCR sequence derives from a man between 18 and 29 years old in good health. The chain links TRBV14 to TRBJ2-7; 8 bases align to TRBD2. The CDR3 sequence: CASSQGPSGGLDEQYF. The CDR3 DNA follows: TGTGCCAGCAGCCAAGGGCCCTCGGGGGGGCTAGACGAGCAGTACTTC. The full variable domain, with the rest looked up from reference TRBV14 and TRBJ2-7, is EAGVTQFPSHSVIEKGQTVTLRCDPISGHDNLYWYRRVMGKEIKFLLHFVKESKQDESGMPNNRFLAERTGGTYSTLKVQPAELEDSGVYFCASSQGPSGGLDEQYFGPGTRLTVT.